The 11 T cell receptor beta chains below all came from one sample that was sequenced in a study of cytomegalovirus exposure and HLA in healthy donors. The primer mix had 60 Vbeta and 13 Jbeta primers. The repertoire was sequenced with immunoSEQ multiplex PCR; TCRdb's copy has only in-frame clones and lacks some. The repertoire has 100,000 to 150,000 clones, over 60% of them found once; the top ten carry 4% to 5%. Sequenced sample: PBMCs. These receptor sequences come from a male donor in good health and CMV-seropositive.

With respect to this clone: The junction departs from germline at one end; a sequencing error may be responsible. The rearrangement joins TRBV5-1 to TRBJ2-3; tentative D call: TRBD2 (5 bases). The CDR3 runs 16 residues. Germline V gene lookup returns CDR1 SGHRS and CDR2 YFSETQ. Here the CDR3 DNA reads TGCGTCAGCAGCTTTATGGGCGGGCCGAGCACAGATACGCAGTATTTT. Its translation is CVSSFMGGPSTDTQYF.

The chain uses TRBV28 and TRBJ2-3; D gene uncertain. V gave up 1 base and J gave up 1 base, with 3 bases separating them. The germline V gene has CDR1 MDHEN and CDR2 SYDVKM. The CDR3 is 13 residues long. The CDR3 region is CASSLSGTDTQYF. The CDR3 nucleotides are TGTGCCAGCAGTTTATCGGGCACAGATACGCAGTATTTT.

The V and J genes are TRBV7-8 and TRBJ2-5; 13 bases fit TRBD2. The CDR3 is made up of 17 amino acids. Trimming at V came to 1 base and at J to 0 bases, leaving 2 bases not matched to a gene. Germline V gene lookup returns CDR1 SGHVS and CDR2 FQNEAQ. The CDR3 sequence: CASSLVLAGGYQETQYF. The CDR3 DNA reads TGTGCCAGCAGCTTAGTACTAGCGGGGGGGTACCAAGAGACCCAGTACTTC. Variable domain in full (rest from reference TRBV7-8 and TRBJ2-5): GAGVSQSPRYKVAKRGQDVALRCDPISGHVSLFWYQQALGQGPEFLTYFQNEAQLDKSGLPSDRFFAERPEGSVSTLKIQRTQQEDSAVYLCASSLVLAGGYQETQYFGPGTRLLVL.

The genes are TRBV27 and TRBJ2-6; 10 bases are shared with TRBD2. The CDR3 extends over 18 amino acids. The V and J ends lost 1 base and 2 bases, in that order; junction bases with no gene match: 5. Germline loops: CDR1 MNHEY, CDR2 SMNVEV (reference sequence). In DNA form, the CDR3 reads TGTGCCAGCAGTTTATGGGGGCTAGCGGGAGCTGGGGCCAACGTCCTGACTTTC. It specifies CASSLWGLAGAGANVLTF.

This chain connects TRBV9 to TRBJ1-6, with D perhaps TRBD1 (6 bases). The CDR3 covers 19 residues. The V end lost 3 bases, the J end lost 0 bases, and 19 bases lay between the germline ends. Germline V gives CDR1 SGDLS, CDR2 YYNGEE. In DNA, the CDR3 is TGTGCCAGCAGCGCAACCGGGACACCAGGAAGCTCCTATAATTCACCCCTCCACTTT. Its translation: CASSATGTPGSSYNSPLHF.

The chain has TRBV7-8 and TRBJ2-1; D is unresolved. Between the trimmed V and J ends, which lost 1 base and 9 bases, there was a span of 13 bases. This CDR3 region has 14 residues. Germline V gives CDR1 SGHVS, CDR2 FQNEAQ. This CDR3 is CASSLVRIAIEQFF. The CDR3 bases are TGTGCCAGCAGCTTAGTGAGGATAGCTATTGAGCAGTTCTTC.

The rearrangement uses TRBV28 and TRBJ2-7; 7 positions match TRBD1. V shed 3 bases, J shed 4 bases, and the junction held 9 bases outside the gene matches. This CDR3 region has 15 residues. Germline lookup yields CDR1 MDHEN and CDR2 SYDVKM. This CDR3 is CASSLGRTGSYEQYF. Written as DNA, the CDR3 is TGTGCCAGCAGTTTGGGACGGACAGGATCTTACGAGCAGTACTTC.

The chain carries TRBV9 and TRBJ1-2, with D possibly matching TRBD1 (5 bases). CDR1 and CDR2 (germline): SGDLS, YYNGEE. The CDR3 totals 14 residues. Trimming removed 0 bases from V and 8 bases from J, with 14 bases in between. The CDR3 region has the DNA TGTGCCAGCAGCGTAGCTCCAGGACAAGGCGGCTACACCTTC. The encoded protein is CASSVAPGQGGYTF. Looking up the rest from reference TRBV9 and TRBJ1-2 gives the full variable domain: DSGVTQTPKHLITATGQRVTLRCSPRSGDLSVYWYQQSLDQGLQFLIQYYNGEERAKGNILERFSAQQFPDLHSELNLSSLELGDSALYFCASSVAPGQGGYTFGSGTRLTVV.

The chain combines TRBV29-1 with TRBJ2-7, with a tentative D call TRBD2 (6 bases). This CDR3 contains 12 residues. Germline assignment: CDR1 SQVTM and CDR2 ANQGSEA. Trimming shortened V by 2 bases and J by 6 bases, and 11 bases separated the two germline ends. The CDR3 loop reads CSVEREVGEQYF. The CDR3 nucleotides read TGCAGCGTTGAAAGGGAGGTGGGCGAGCAGTACTTC.

This chain joins TRBV25-1 and TRBJ1-2; a possible D gene is TRBD1 (6 bases). Germline CDR1 reads MGHDK; CDR2 reads SYGVNS. Trimming removed 6 bases at V and 5 bases at J, with 13 bases between. This CDR3 comprises 13 residues. CDR3: CASRDSLGYGYTF. CDR3 DNA sequence: TGTGCCAGCAGGGACAGCCTTGGGTATGGCTACACCTTC.

V usage is TRBV9 and J usage is TRBJ2-1; the match to TRBD1 covers 8 bases. Germline V gives CDR1 SGDLS, CDR2 YYNGEE. The CDR3 covers 15 residues. J was trimmed by 2 bases and V by 4 bases; bases with no gene match: 5. CDR3 nucleotide sequence: TGTGCCAGCAGCCGGACAGGGTTAGCCTACAATGAGCAGTTCTTC. Protein sequence: CASSRTGLAYNEQFF. The variable domain in full, completed from reference TRBV9 and TRBJ2-1, reads DSGVTQTPKHLITATGQRVTLRCSPRSGDLSVYWYQQSLDQGLQFLIQYYNGEERAKGNILERFSAQQFPDLHSELNLSSLELGDSALYFCASSRTGLAYNEQFFGPGTRLTVL.